This is a list of T cell receptor beta chains from one sample in a study of shared clonotypes between healthy human individuals. Here immunoSEQ multiplex PCR was the method, and the copy in TCRdb shows in-frame clones only, minus some. The table records some 2,400,000 clones, approximately 95% of them present only once. The sequencing sample was made of naive CD4+ T cells sorted from blood. These receptors were collected from a man in his late teens or twenties in good health. The CDR3 runs from the conserved cysteine through the conserved F or W. The order of the fields is clone size, D gene, J gene, V gene, CDR3 protein, CDR3 DNA. D genes are given only for firm matches. Rows may omit the clone size; those that give it use once, few, many or a size class.

abundance: -; d_gene: -; j_gene: TRBJ1-6; v_gene: TRBV5-1; CDR3aa: CASSLSTEYNSPLHF; CDR3nt: TGCGCCAGCAGCTTGTCGACAGAATATAATTCACCCCTCCACTTT
abundance: once; d_gene: -; j_gene: TRBJ2-4; v_gene: TRBV5-4; CDR3aa: CASSLGQIKNIQYF; CDR3nt: TGTGCCAGCAGCTTAGGCCAGATCAAAAACATTCAGTACTTC
abundance: -; d_gene: TRBD1; j_gene: TRBJ1-4; v_gene: TRBV27; CDR3aa: CASSLTGPNEKLFF; CDR3nt: TGTGCCAGCAGTTTGACAGGGCCTAATGAAAAACTGTTTTTT
abundance: -; d_gene: TRBD1; j_gene: TRBJ1-6; v_gene: TRBV5-1; CDR3aa: CASRPFTTGDSPLHF; CDR3nt: TGCGCCAGCAGACCCTTCACGACAGGGGATTCACCCCTCCACTTT
abundance: -; d_gene: -; j_gene: TRBJ1-1; v_gene: TRBV2; CDR3aa: CASTWLTAEAFF; CDR3nt: TGTGCCAGCACCTGGCTTACAGCGGAAGCTTTCTTT
abundance: -; d_gene: TRBD2; j_gene: TRBJ2-3; v_gene: TRBV5-1; CDR3aa: CASSVDSGGGTDTQYF; CDR3nt: TGCGCCAGCAGTGTGGATAGCGGGGGAGGAACAGATACGCAGTATTTT
abundance: -; d_gene: -; j_gene: TRBJ2-3; v_gene: TRBV10-3; CDR3aa: CRRRDSTDTQYF; CDR3nt: TGTCGCCGCCGGGACAGCACAGATACGCAGTATTTT
abundance: -; d_gene: -; j_gene: TRBJ1-5; v_gene: TRBV10-3; CDR3aa: CAISEESSQPQHF; CDR3nt: TGTGCCATCAGTGAGGAGTCCAGTCAGCCCCAGCATTTT
abundance: -; d_gene: TRBD1; j_gene: TRBJ2-1; v_gene: TRBV5-4; CDR3aa: CASSRDSDNEQFF; CDR3nt: TGTGCCAGCAGCCGGGACAGCGACAATGAGCAGTTCTTC
abundance: -; d_gene: -; j_gene: TRBJ1-4; v_gene: TRBV28; CDR3aa: CATGGEKLFF; CDR3nt: TGTGCCACCGGGGGCGAAAAACTGTTTTTT
abundance: -; d_gene: TRBD2; j_gene: TRBJ2-3; v_gene: TRBV6-5; CDR3aa: CASSRAGGADTQYF; CDR3nt: TGTGCCAGCAGTCGAGCGGGAGGCGCAGATACGCAGTATTTT
abundance: -; d_gene: -; j_gene: TRBJ1-3; v_gene: TRBV19; CDR3aa: CASTQTDISGNTIYF; CDR3nt: TGTGCCAGTACTCAAACGGATATCTCTGGAAACACCATATATTTT
abundance: -; d_gene: TRBD2; j_gene: TRBJ2-5; v_gene: TRBV5-1; CDR3aa: CASSRGAGGPETQYF; CDR3nt: TGCGCCAGCAGCCGTGGGGCGGGGGGGCCAGAGACCCAGTACTTC
abundance: once; d_gene: -; j_gene: TRBJ1-1; v_gene: TRBV4-3; CDR3aa: CASSQIRGLSTEAFF; CDR3nt: TGCGCCAGCAGCCAAATCAGGGGTTTGAGTACTGAAGCTTTCTTT
abundance: -; d_gene: -; j_gene: TRBJ1-4; v_gene: TRBV28; CDR3aa: CASKRGVLVGNEKLFF; CDR3nt: TGTGCCAGTAAGAGGGGGGTACTGGTAGGTAATGAAAAACTGTTTTTT
abundance: -; d_gene: -; j_gene: TRBJ1-2; v_gene: TRBV6-4; CDR3aa: CASSGQLQVNYGYTF; CDR3nt: TGTGCCAGCAGTGGACAGCTACAGGTTAACTATGGCTACACCTTC
abundance: -; d_gene: -; j_gene: TRBJ1-1; v_gene: TRBV2; CDR3aa: CASSKGGTEAFF; CDR3nt: TGTGCCAGCAGTAAGGGGGGGACTGAAGCTTTCTTT
abundance: -; d_gene: -; j_gene: TRBJ2-5; v_gene: TRBV11-2; CDR3aa: CASSLEGWVETQYF; CDR3nt: TGTGCCAGCAGCTTAGAGGGGTGGGTTGAGACCCAGTACTTC
abundance: once; d_gene: TRBD1; j_gene: TRBJ2-7; v_gene: TRBV30; CDR3aa: CASGQGSSYEQYF; CDR3nt: TGTGCCTCGGGACAGGGGAGCTCCTACGAGCAGTACTTC
abundance: -; d_gene: TRBD1; j_gene: TRBJ1-5; v_gene: TRBV6-6; CDR3aa: CASSYLRDRPYQPQHF; CDR3nt: TGTGCCAGCAGTTACCTCCGGGACAGACCCTATCAGCCCCAGCATTTT
abundance: once; d_gene: TRBD1; j_gene: TRBJ1-2; v_gene: TRBV5-6; CDR3aa: CASSCWDRPLYGYTF; CDR3nt: TGTGCCAGCAGCTGCTGGGACAGACCTCTCTATGGCTACACCTTC
abundance: -; d_gene: -; j_gene: TRBJ2-3; v_gene: TRBV5-1; CDR3aa: CASSRRTVTDTQYF; CDR3nt: TGCGCCAGCAGCCGCCGGACAGTCACAGATACGCAGTATTTT
abundance: -; d_gene: -; j_gene: TRBJ1-1; v_gene: TRBV7-2; CDR3aa: CASSLISDGNTEAFF; CDR3nt: TGTGCCAGCAGCCTAATTTCCGACGGGAACACTGAAGCTTTCTTT
abundance: -; d_gene: TRBD2; j_gene: TRBJ2-3; v_gene: TRBV30; CDR3aa: CAWSGGLAGVGDTQYF; CDR3nt: TGTGCCTGGAGTGGGGGACTAGCGGGAGTTGGAGATACGCAGTATTTT
abundance: -; d_gene: -; j_gene: TRBJ1-3; v_gene: TRBV30; CDR3aa: CAWDRDRGNTIYF; CDR3nt: TGTGCCTGGGACCGGGACCGGGGAAACACCATATATTTT
abundance: -; d_gene: -; j_gene: TRBJ2-7; v_gene: TRBV7-9; CDR3aa: CASSSRTTEQYF; CDR3nt: TGTGCCAGCAGCTCCAGAACCACCGAGCAGTACTTC
abundance: once; d_gene: -; j_gene: TRBJ1-5; v_gene: TRBV12-2; CDR3aa: CASRLACTAKGNQPQHF; CDR3nt: TGTGCAAGTCGCTTAGCATGTACAGCCAAGGGCAATCAGCCCCAGCATTTT
abundance: once; d_gene: -; j_gene: TRBJ1-1; v_gene: TRBV19; CDR3aa: CASSIGGRFMDTEAFF; CDR3nt: TGTGCCAGTAGTATTGGGGGGCGGTTTATGGACACTGAAGCTTTCTTT
abundance: -; d_gene: TRBD2; j_gene: TRBJ2-7; v_gene: TRBV6-7; CDR3aa: CASSYSGRGRAGEQYF; CDR3nt: TGTGCCAGCAGTTACTCGGGCCGCGGGAGGGCGGGCGAGCAGTACTTC
abundance: -; d_gene: -; j_gene: TRBJ2-2; v_gene: TRBV7-9; CDR3aa: CASRWPRGTVNTGELFF; CDR3nt: TGTGCCAGCCGCTGGCCCAGGGGGACTGTGAACACCGGGGAGCTGTTTTTT
abundance: -; d_gene: -; j_gene: TRBJ1-6; v_gene: TRBV5-1; CDR3aa: CASSLELGPAGPLHF; CDR3nt: TGCGCCAGCAGCTTGGAATTGGGACCAGCGGGTCCCCTCCACTTT
abundance: -; d_gene: -; j_gene: TRBJ1-3; v_gene: TRBV21-1; CDR3aa: CASSKDRGHRENTIYF; CDR3nt: TGTGCCAGCAGCAAAGACAGGGGGCATCGGGAAAACACCATATATTTT
abundance: -; d_gene: TRBD2; j_gene: TRBJ2-1; v_gene: TRBV29-1; CDR3aa: CSVEGLRAGGHNEQFF; CDR3nt: TGCAGCGTTGAAGGGCTCCGTGCGGGGGGACACAATGAGCAGTTCTTC
abundance: -; d_gene: -; j_gene: TRBJ2-5; v_gene: TRBV5-1; CDR3aa: CASSWSQETQYF; CDR3nt: TGCGCCAGCAGCTGGTCCCAAGAGACCCAGTACTTC
abundance: -; d_gene: TRBD2; j_gene: TRBJ2-1; v_gene: TRBV4-1; CDR3aa: CASSSWGGRYNEQFF; CDR3nt: TGCGCCAGCAGCTCCTGGGGGGGACGCTACAATGAGCAGTTCTTC
abundance: -; d_gene: TRBD1; j_gene: TRBJ1-1; v_gene: TRBV6-5; CDR3aa: CASRTGTENTEAFF; CDR3nt: TGTGCCAGCAGGACCGGGACAGAGAACACTGAAGCTTTCTTT
abundance: -; d_gene: -; j_gene: TRBJ2-3; v_gene: TRBV4-3; CDR3aa: CASSQQGVGGDTQYF; CDR3nt: TGCGCCAGCAGCCAACAAGGGGTAGGGGGAGATACGCAGTATTTT
abundance: -; d_gene: -; j_gene: TRBJ2-4; v_gene: TRBV4-3; CDR3aa: CASSQDGGSQNLAKNIQYF; CDR3nt: TGCGCCAGCAGCCAAGATGGCGGAAGCCAAAACTTAGCCAAAAACATTCAGTACTTC
abundance: once; d_gene: -; j_gene: TRBJ1-1; v_gene: TRBV5-1; CDR3aa: CASSLVNTEAFF; CDR3nt: TGCGCCAGCAGCTTAGTGAACACTGAAGCTTTCTTT
abundance: -; d_gene: TRBD2; j_gene: TRBJ2-1; v_gene: TRBV13; CDR3aa: CASSLTSEPYNEQFF; CDR3nt: TGTGCCAGCAGCCTGACTAGCGAACCCTACAATGAGCAGTTCTTC
abundance: -; d_gene: TRBD1; j_gene: TRBJ1-5; v_gene: TRBV5-6; CDR3aa: CASSLGSRGGQQPQHF; CDR3nt: TGTGCCAGCAGCTTGGGCAGCCGAGGGGGCCAACAGCCCCAGCATTTT
abundance: few; d_gene: -; j_gene: TRBJ1-2; v_gene: TRBV11-3; CDR3aa: CASSLVQGGYTF; CDR3nt: TGTGCCAGCAGCTTAGTACAGGGAGGCTACACCTTC
abundance: -; d_gene: -; j_gene: TRBJ2-1; v_gene: TRBV6-5; CDR3aa: CASSYSPTWFYNEQFF; CDR3nt: TGTGCCAGCAGTTACTCGCCCACCTGGTTTTACAATGAGCAGTTCTTC
abundance: -; d_gene: -; j_gene: TRBJ1-4; v_gene: TRBV27; CDR3aa: CASSFSGGSGEKLFF; CDR3nt: TGTGCCAGCAGTTTCAGTGGGGGGTCGGGTGAAAAACTGTTTTTT
abundance: -; d_gene: -; j_gene: TRBJ2-3; v_gene: TRBV11-2; CDR3aa: CASSLEGGRTDTQYF; CDR3nt: TGTGCCAGCAGCTTAGAGGGGGGACGCACAGATACGCAGTATTTT
abundance: -; d_gene: -; j_gene: TRBJ2-2; v_gene: TRBV14; CDR3aa: CASSQFEGGELFF; CDR3nt: TGTGCCAGCAGCCAATTCGAAGGCGGGGAGCTGTTTTTT
abundance: -; d_gene: -; j_gene: TRBJ2-7; v_gene: TRBV2; CDR3aa: CASSGRGEQYF; CDR3nt: TGTGCCAGCAGTGGCCGCGGCGAGCAGTACTTC
abundance: -; d_gene: -; j_gene: TRBJ2-5; v_gene: TRBV5-1; CDR3aa: CASSLSTAQETQYF; CDR3nt: TGCGCCAGCAGCTTGAGTACAGCCCAAGAGACCCAGTACTTC
abundance: -; d_gene: -; j_gene: TRBJ1-2; v_gene: TRBV18; CDR3aa: CASSVGPDSYGYTF; CDR3nt: TGTGCCAGCTCAGTCGGTCCAGATTCCTATGGCTACACCTTC
abundance: -; d_gene: TRBD1; j_gene: TRBJ2-4; v_gene: TRBV19; CDR3aa: CASSIETGDIQYF; CDR3nt: TGTGCCAGTAGTATAGAAACAGGGGACATTCAGTACTTC
abundance: -; d_gene: -; j_gene: TRBJ1-5; v_gene: TRBV18; CDR3aa: CASSPRNGGNQPQHF; CDR3nt: TGTGCCAGCTCACCACGGAATGGGGGCAATCAGCCCCAGCATTTT